This T cell receptor beta chain was found in a study of PD-L1 blockade in urothelial cancer. Study as a whole: Analyzed time points were 3 weeks (second dose) and 6 weeks after therapy began.

Turning to this clone: What it binds is not known.

Templates that were synthetic TCR analogs were spiked into each PCR. TCRdb keeps only in-frame clones here, not all; method: immunoSEQ multiplex PCR. The sample yields 20,000 to 25,000 clones, about four fifths seen once. The study's findings and limits: Below-median pretreatment blood TCR clonality was a predictor of better survival. Those with durable benefit had larger increases in tumor-associated blood clones at 3 weeks.

Germline V gene lookup returns CDR1 GTSNPN and CDR2 SVGIG (reference sequence). With 0 bases removed from V and 0 bases from J, the gap between germline ends came to 7 bases. The CDR3 totals 14 residues. The chain links TRBV30 to TRBJ2-3; possible D gene TRBD2, 5 bases. This clonotype was obtained from a man between 65 and 85 years old with urothelial cancer. The source was PBMCs, collected around atezolizumab (anti-PD-L1) treatment. The CDR3 region is CAWSVAGSTDTQYF. Here the CDR3 DNA reads TGTGCCTGGAGTGTCGCGGGTAGCACAGATACGCAGTATTTT.